These T cell receptor beta chains were read from a single sample in a study of blood T cell repertoires in COVID-19. The repertoire was sequenced with immunoSEQ multiplex PCR; TCRdb's copy has only in-frame clones and lacks some. The sample contains roughly 100,000 clones, roughly 83% of which appear only once. The sequencing input was peripheral blood. The receptors were sampled from a woman aged 80 or over with active or convalescent COVID-19. Each CDR3 is given with its conserved first and last residue. The D gene is left open where the match is weak. For some rows the clone size is stated as once, few or many, or as a class when expanded; others skip it.

size	D	length	J	V	DNA	CDR3
few	TRBD1	12	TRBJ1-2	TRBV28	TGTGCCAGCCGGACAGGGGGCTATGGCTACACCTTC	CASRTGGYGYTF
few	TRBD1	14	TRBJ1-1	TRBV28	TGTGCCAGCAGTTCGACAGGGTTTAGGGCTGAAGCTTTCTTT	CASSSTGFRAEAFF
few	.	12	TRBJ1-1	TRBV29-1	TGCAGCGTCGCTCCTATGAACACTGAAGCTTTCTTT	CSVAPMNTEAFF
.	.	14	TRBJ1-1	TRBV3-1/TRBV3-2	TGTGCCAGCAGCCAACAAGGGAGGAGTACTGAAGCTTTCTTT	CASSQQGRSTEAFF
.	.	16	TRBJ2-3	TRBV19	TGTGCCAGTAGTATAACCCCGGGGTACGGCACAGATACGCAGTATTTT	CASSITPGYGTDTQYF
.	TRBD1	17	TRBJ1-2	TRBV16	TGTGCCAGCAGCCAATCGACCGGGCAGGGGGACTTATATGGCTACACCTTC	CASSQSTGQGDLYGYTF
.	TRBD2	15	TRBJ2-1	TRBV19	TGTGCCAGTAGTACCTTAGCGGGATTCGGCAATGAGCAGTTCTTC	CASSTLAGFGNEQFF
.	.	12	TRBJ1-1	TRBV5-6	TGTGCCAGCAGTCGAGATCAGGGTCGTAATTTCTTT	CASSRDQGRNFF
once	.	13	TRBJ2-7	TRBV4-3	TGCGCCAGCAGCCCCTCACAGTCCTACGAGCAGTACTTC	CASSPSQSYEQYF
.	.	14	TRBJ1-4	TRBV16	TGTGCCAGCAGCCCGACGGCGGGGCTTGAAAAACTGTTTTTT	CASSPTAGLEKLFF
.	.	12	TRBJ2-1	TRBV24-1	TGTGCCACCAGTTCGGGGTTACAGGAGCAGTTCTTC	CATSSGLQEQFF
few	.	15	TRBJ2-2	TRBV15	TGTGCCACCAGCAGAGGGCAGGCGAACACCGGGGAGCTGTTTTTT	CATSRGQANTGELFF
.	.	14	TRBJ1-3	TRBV9	TGTGCCAGCAGCGGCGAAATATCTGGAAACACCATATATTTT	CASSGEISGNTIYF
.	TRBD1	15	TRBJ1-2	TRBV5-4	TGTGCCAGCAGCCGGGGGGGACAGGGGATGGATGGCTACACCTTC	CASSRGGQGMDGYTF
.	.	12	TRBJ2-6	TRBV25-1	TGTGCCAGCAGTGGGGGAGGCAACGTCCTGACTTTC	CASSGGGNVLTF
.	TRBD1	16	TRBJ2-6	TRBV7-3	TGTGCCAGCAGCTTGGGGACAGGGGCTGGGGCCAACGTCCTGACTTTC	CASSLGTGAGANVLTF
.	.	12	TRBJ1-6	TRBV6-2/TRBV6-3	TGTGCCAGCAGCCGACAGAATTCACCCCTCCACTTT	CASSRQNSPLHF
.	TRBD1	15	TRBJ1-1	TRBV27	TGTGCCAGCAGCTCCCGAGGGGGCATGAACACTGAAGCTTTCTTT	CASSSRGGMNTEAFF
.	TRBD2	14	TRBJ2-7	TRBV2	TGTGCCAGCACGGGACTAGCGGTCTCCTACGAGCAGTACTTC	CASTGLAVSYEQYF
.	.	14	TRBJ1-1	TRBV18	TGTGCCAGCTCACCACACGCGGAGAACACTGAAGCTTTCTTT	CASSPHAENTEAFF
.	.	15	TRBJ1-4	TRBV28	TGTGCCAGCAGTTTAAGTGGGAGGAGAGGGGAAAAACTGTTTTTT	CASSLSGRRGEKLFF
.	.	14	TRBJ2-5	TRBV7-7	TGTGCTAGCAGCTTAAAGAGGCGGGAAGGGACCCAGTACTTC	CASSLKRREGTQYF
.	TRBD2	15	TRBJ2-3	TRBV19	TGTGCCAGTAGTACGTCTAGCGGAAGCACAGATACGCAGTATTTT	CASSTSSGSTDTQYF
.	.	16	TRBJ1-3	TRBV30	TGTGCCTGGAGTGTCCGGGTTGGGAGCTCTGGAAACACCATATATTTT	CAWSVRVGSSGNTIYF
.	.	19	TRBJ2-7	TRBV12-2	TGTGCAAGTCGGTGCCTTCCCCCACTGACAGGCGAAAGCTCCTACGAGCAGTACTTC	CASRCLPPLTGESSYEQYF
.	.	14	TRBJ2-3	TRBV7-2	TGTGCCAGCAGCTTCTCCTCCTTTCTGGATACGCAGTATTTT	CASSFSSFLDTQYF
.	TRBD1	15	TRBJ1-2	TRBV5-4	TGTGCCAGCGTATCCCGGGACAGAAGTCCCAATGGCTACACCTTC	CASVSRDRSPNGYTF
.	.	13	TRBJ1-5	TRBV5-1	TGCGCCAGCAGCGAGGGAAGCAATCAGCCCCAGCATTTT	CASSEGSNQPQHF
many	TRBD1	16	TRBJ1-5	TRBV28	TGTGCCAGCAGTGGATCCGACAGGGGTCCCAATCAGCCCCAGCATTTT	CASSGSDRGPNQPQHF
.	.	14	TRBJ2-3	TRBV7-3	TGTGCCAGCAGCTTGGCGGGTCCTACAGATACGCAGTATTTT	CASSLAGPTDTQYF
.	.	15	TRBJ2-7	TRBV27	TGTGCCAGCAGTTTCTCCGGGTTTAGCTCCTACGAGCAGTACTTC	CASSFSGFSSYEQYF
.	TRBD2	18	TRBJ2-2	TRBV5-6	TGTGCCAGCAGTCTCGTTCGTGGGACTAGCGGCTACACCGGGGAGCTGTTTTTT	CASSLVRGTSGYTGELFF
few	.	18	TRBJ1-5	TRBV28	TGTGCCAGCAGTTCGGACCGGGACACCCTACTGAGACATCAGCCCCAGCATTTT	CASSSDRDTLLRHQPQHF